This T cell receptor beta chain was identified during a study of breast tumors, draining lymph nodes, adjacent tissues. Study-wide results and caveats: Compared with lymph nodes, tumors were less diverse; compared with nontumor tissue, more.

This clonotype was counted at least ten times. The antigen is not known. TCRdb reprocessed the multiplex PCR reads via MiXCR and lists one record per CDR3 protein. The sample records approximately 150,000 distinct CDR3 sequences, roughly 35% being singletons. Breast cancer patients provided tissue from their axillary draining lymph nodes. The specimen sequenced was axillary lymph node tissue. The origin of this receptor is a female donor with breast cancer. Some clones in this sample may be carry-over from other donors' samples.

CDR3 sequence: CASSPAGGLHEQYF. DNA for the CDR3: TGTGCCAGCAGCCCCGCCGGGGGTCTCCACGAGCAGTACTTC. The chain combines TRBV7-9 with TRBJ2-7; the D gene is possibly TRBD2 (6 bases). CDR1 SEHNR and CDR2 FQNEAQ come from the germline V gene (reference sequence). CDR3 length: 14 residues. V lost 5 bases and J 5 bases, leaving 16 bases between the germline ends.